This is a list of T cell receptor beta chains from one sample in a study of beta chain features in type 1 diabetes. Sequencing used immunoSEQ multiplex PCR; TCRdb keeps in-frame clones, though not all of them. This table has some 150,000 clones, 9.2% appearing once. The sequenced sample consisted of central memory CD4+ T cells from blood. The receptor set was obtained from a man younger than 35 in good health. Both conserved end residues are trimmed from each CDR3. The order of the fields is CDR3 protein, D gene, J gene, clone size, V gene. D genes are given only for firm matches. Rows may omit the clone size; those that give it use once, few, many or a size class.

CDR3 protein: ASSQEAGGSANTGELF; D gene: TRBD2; J gene: TRBJ2-2; clone size: few; V gene: TRBV4-2
CDR3 protein: ASSTQGAGGNNSPLH; D gene: TRBD1; J gene: TRBJ1-6; clone size: few; V gene: TRBV7-9
CDR3 protein: ASSLDTGSPLYEQY; D gene: NA; J gene: TRBJ2-7; clone size: NA; V gene: TRBV7-2
CDR3 protein: ATSRGGGHQPQH; D gene: NA; J gene: TRBJ1-5; clone size: NA; V gene: TRBV15
CDR3 protein: ASSPILITDTQY; D gene: NA; J gene: TRBJ2-3; clone size: few; V gene: TRBV7-9
CDR3 protein: ASTPMAGAYGETQY; D gene: NA; J gene: TRBJ2-5; clone size: few; V gene: TRBV7-9
CDR3 protein: ASTRGGYGYT; D gene: NA; J gene: TRBJ1-2; clone size: NA; V gene: TRBV19
CDR3 protein: ASSELERGARNEQF; D gene: TRBD2; J gene: TRBJ2-1; clone size: few; V gene: TRBV6-1
CDR3 protein: AWSELGADTEAF; D gene: NA; J gene: TRBJ1-1; clone size: few; V gene: TRBV30
CDR3 protein: ASSYGLVGSTDTQY; D gene: TRBD2; J gene: TRBJ2-3; clone size: few; V gene: TRBV5-1
CDR3 protein: AWKQGGWRGGRYEQY; D gene: TRBD2; J gene: TRBJ2-7; clone size: NA; V gene: TRBV30
CDR3 protein: AISRQPNTGELF; D gene: NA; J gene: TRBJ2-2; clone size: few; V gene: TRBV10-3
CDR3 protein: SVEDLGTSGGLSYNEQF; D gene: TRBD2; J gene: TRBJ2-1; clone size: NA; V gene: TRBV29-1
CDR3 protein: AWSVLGAQPQH; D gene: NA; J gene: TRBJ1-5; clone size: NA; V gene: TRBV30
CDR3 protein: ASSPSADSPLH; D gene: NA; J gene: TRBJ1-6; clone size: NA; V gene: TRBV11-2
CDR3 protein: ASRLTGGNSPLH; D gene: TRBD1; J gene: TRBJ1-6; clone size: NA; V gene: TRBV2
CDR3 protein: ASIPRRINTGELF; D gene: NA; J gene: TRBJ2-2; clone size: few; V gene: TRBV28
CDR3 protein: ASSLMGQTGRSNEQF; D gene: NA; J gene: TRBJ2-1; clone size: few; V gene: TRBV11-2
CDR3 protein: ASRTGERHSPLH; D gene: NA; J gene: TRBJ1-6; clone size: NA; V gene: TRBV27
CDR3 protein: ASSPEVGTQGSPLH; D gene: NA; J gene: TRBJ1-6; clone size: few; V gene: TRBV7-9
CDR3 protein: ASSPLAGGGRDTQY; D gene: TRBD2; J gene: TRBJ2-3; clone size: NA; V gene: TRBV4-3
CDR3 protein: ASNPNRQNTGELF; D gene: NA; J gene: TRBJ2-2; clone size: NA; V gene: TRBV2
CDR3 protein: ASSLLVGEKLF; D gene: NA; J gene: TRBJ1-4; clone size: few; V gene: TRBV7-3
CDR3 protein: ASSNPGQEN; D gene: TRBD1; J gene: TRBJ2-7; clone size: many; V gene: TRBV28
CDR3 protein: AWSADSYGYT; D gene: NA; J gene: TRBJ1-2; clone size: NA; V gene: TRBV30
CDR3 protein: ASRNRAGGETQY; D gene: NA; J gene: TRBJ2-5; clone size: NA; V gene: TRBV5-6
CDR3 protein: AWGTGGYEQY; D gene: TRBD1; J gene: TRBJ2-7; clone size: few; V gene: TRBV30
CDR3 protein: ASSFGTGEDTGELF; D gene: TRBD1; J gene: TRBJ2-2; clone size: few; V gene: TRBV7-9
CDR3 protein: ASRTGTGAHQPQH; D gene: TRBD1; J gene: TRBJ1-5; clone size: NA; V gene: TRBV19
CDR3 protein: ASTPNSGGQETQY; D gene: TRBD2; J gene: TRBJ2-5; clone size: NA; V gene: TRBV11-1
CDR3 protein: ASRYTTGADEKLF; D gene: TRBD1; J gene: TRBJ1-4; clone size: few; V gene: TRBV6-5
CDR3 protein: SVPHENGYEQY; D gene: NA; J gene: TRBJ2-7; clone size: few; V gene: TRBV29-1
CDR3 protein: SVVAGGLSETQY; D gene: TRBD2; J gene: TRBJ2-5; clone size: few; V gene: TRBV29-1
CDR3 protein: ASRPPGQGLYEQY; D gene: TRBD1; J gene: TRBJ2-7; clone size: NA; V gene: TRBV6-1
CDR3 protein: ASSRDGQGADTQY; D gene: TRBD1; J gene: TRBJ2-3; clone size: NA; V gene: TRBV7-2
CDR3 protein: ASSLLASQKNIQY; D gene: NA; J gene: TRBJ2-4; clone size: few; V gene: TRBV11-3
CDR3 protein: AWSSGTSYEQY; D gene: NA; J gene: TRBJ2-7; clone size: NA; V gene: TRBV30
CDR3 protein: ASSQDFGDEQY; D gene: NA; J gene: TRBJ2-7; clone size: few; V gene: TRBV4-2
CDR3 protein: AIIIAGNTDTQY; D gene: TRBD2; J gene: TRBJ2-3; clone size: NA; V gene: TRBV9
CDR3 protein: ASSSRQGANNEQF; D gene: TRBD1; J gene: TRBJ2-1; clone size: few; V gene: TRBV7-2
CDR3 protein: ASTISGDSYNEQF; D gene: TRBD2; J gene: TRBJ2-1; clone size: NA; V gene: TRBV7-2